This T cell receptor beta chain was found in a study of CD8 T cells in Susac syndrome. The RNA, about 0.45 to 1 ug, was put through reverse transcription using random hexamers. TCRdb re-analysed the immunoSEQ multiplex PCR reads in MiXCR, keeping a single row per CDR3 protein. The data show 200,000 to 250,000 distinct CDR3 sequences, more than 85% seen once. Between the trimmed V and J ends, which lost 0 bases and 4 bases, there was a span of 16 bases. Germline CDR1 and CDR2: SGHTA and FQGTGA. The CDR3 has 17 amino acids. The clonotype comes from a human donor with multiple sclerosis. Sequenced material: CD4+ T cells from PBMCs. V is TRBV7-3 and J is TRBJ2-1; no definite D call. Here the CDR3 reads CASSLTVRSIGYNEQFF. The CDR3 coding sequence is TGTGCCAGCAGCTTAACGGTTAGGTCCATCGGATACAATGAGCAGTTCTTC.